This is a list of T cell receptor beta chains from one sample in a study of metastatic and nonmetastatic thyroid tumors. With MiXCR, TCRdb called clones anew from the PCR reads. The table shows some 83,000 clones, with under 15% occurring only once. The source material was tumor tissue. The receptors here all came from a female donor with papillary thyroid cancer or a benign thyroid nodule (not recorded which). Some clones in this sample may be carry-over from other donors' samples. Each CDR3 is given with its conserved first and last residue. D genes are given only for firm matches. The size entry is marked missing in some rows and otherwise reads once, few, many or a size class.

V gene,D gene,CDR3 length,J gene,clone size,CDR3 protein,CDR3 DNA
TRBV15,.,16,TRBJ2-2,.,CATSRRWESGTGELFF,TGTGCCACCAGCAGAAGATGGGAGAGTGGCACCGGTGAGCTGTTTTTT
TRBV6-1,TRBD2,15,TRBJ2-3,few,CASRLAGGMTDTQYF,TGTGCCAGCAGGCTAGCGGGAGGGATGACAGATACGCAGTATTTT
TRBV12-3/TRBV12-4,.,18,TRBJ2-7,few,CASSFLAGTVKSVYEQYF,TGTGCCAGCAGTTTCCTCGCGGGTACAGTCAAATCTGTCTACGAGCAGTACTTC
TRBV5-1,.,14,TRBJ2-7,many,CASSWTGFTYEQYF,TGCGCCAGCAGCTGGACGGGGTTTACCTACGAGCAGTACTTC
TRBV20-1,.,15,TRBJ2-1,many,CSARAWTIGYNEQFF,TGCAGTGCTAGAGCCTGGACTATCGGGTACAATGAGCAGTTCTTC
TRBV11-2,.,14,TRBJ1-1,many,CASSLRRLNTEAFF,TGTGCCAGCAGCTTAAGACGGTTGAACACTGAAGCTTTCTTT
TRBV3-1,.,13,TRBJ2-5,many,CASSRLGRETQYF,TGTGCCAGCAGCCGACTAGGGAGAGAGACCCAGTACTTC
TRBV12-5,.,12,TRBJ1-6,medium-sized,CASGPAGSPLHF,TGTGCTAGTGGTCCCGCCGGTTCACCCCTCCACTTT
TRBV7-9,TRBD1,14,TRBJ1-6,many,CASSFTGGNSPLHF,TGTGCCAGCAGCTTCACAGGGGGTAATTCACCCCTCCACTTT
TRBV5-1,.,14,TRBJ2-5,few,CASSFRDEEETQYF,TGCGCCAGCAGCTTCCGGGACGAAGAAGAGACCCAGTACTTC
TRBV7-2,.,12,TRBJ2-1,many,CASSLVAVEQFF,TGTGCCAGCAGCTTAGTGGCGGTCGAGCAGTTCTTC
TRBV6-1,.,14,TRBJ2-7,.,CASSSYDGFYEQYF,TGTGCCAGCAGTTCTTACGACGGATTTTACGAGCAGTACTTC
TRBV20-1,TRBD2,12,TRBJ2-5,.,CSASKGGETEYF,TGCAGTGCAAGCAAGGGAGGGGAGACCGAGTACTTC
TRBV13,TRBD2,13,TRBJ2-7,many,CASSLAGAFEQYF,TGTGCCAGCAGCCTAGCGGGAGCGTTTGAGCAGTACTTC
TRBV30,.,12,TRBJ2-7,many,CAWSWADYEQYF,TGTGCCTGGAGTTGGGCAGACTACGAGCAGTACTTC
TRBV7-2,TRBD2,15,TRBJ2-7,many,CASSLDSGGGYEQYF,TGTGCCAGCAGCTTAGATAGCGGGGGAGGCTACGAGCAGTACTTC
TRBV28,.,14,TRBJ2-3,many,CASSSRQGTDTQYF,TGTGCCAGCAGCAGTAGGCAGGGCACAGATACGCAGTATTTT
TRBV24-1,TRBD2,14,TRBJ2-1,.,CATSDSGGFYEQFF,TGTGCCACCAGTGATTCGGGAGGGTTCTATGAGCAGTTCTTC
TRBV6-2/TRBV6-3,.,14,TRBJ1-1,few,CASSYPELNTEAFF,TGTGCCAGCAGTTACCCAGAATTGAACACTGAAGCTTTCTTT
TRBV30,.,13,TRBJ2-1,.,CAWSVPGNNEQFF,TGTGCCTGGAGTGTCCCGGGGAACAATGAGCAGTTCTTC
TRBV20-1,TRBD2,16,TRBJ2-1,many,CSETLLAASSYNEQFF,TGCAGTGAGACCCTTCTAGCGGCCTCCTCCTACAATGAGCAGTTCTTC
TRBV6-1,TRBD2,12,TRBJ2-1,many,CASTTGGGEQFF,TGTGCCAGCACAACTGGGGGGGGTGAGCAGTTCTTC
TRBV7-9,.,13,TRBJ2-7,many,CASSAASNYEQYF,TGTGCCAGCAGCGCAGCTTCCAACTACGAGCAGTACTTC
TRBV15,.,12,TRBJ2-7,few,CATSRDETEQYF,TGTGCCACCAGCAGAGATGAGACCGAGCAGTACTTC
TRBV5-5,.,15,TRBJ1-3,many,CASNTGSGPGNTIYF,TGTGCCAGCAACACGGGTTCAGGGCCTGGAAACACCATATATTTT
TRBV7-3,.,15,TRBJ2-1,many,CASSLTGDARDRPFF,TGTGCCAGCAGCTTAACTGGAGACGCGCGGGATAGACCGTTCTTC
TRBV19,.,16,TRBJ2-1,many,CASSIDQRPNPARQFF,TGTGCCAGTAGTATAGATCAGCGGCCAAACCCGGCGCGGCAGTTCTTC
TRBV6-4,.,15,TRBJ1-2,few,CASSEASGTNYGYTF,TGTGCCAGCAGTGAAGCGTCAGGAACCAACTATGGCTACACCTTC
TRBV2,.,11,TRBJ2-1,many,CASSDTGEQFF,TGTGCCAGCAGTGATACAGGGGAGCAGTTCTTC
TRBV5-1,TRBD2,14,TRBJ2-3,many,CASSLYSGTDTQYF,TGCGCCAGCAGCTTGTACAGCGGGACGGATACGCAGTATTTT
TRBV19,TRBD2,14,TRBJ2-1,many,CASGLAGGYNEQFF,TGTGCCAGTGGCCTAGCGGGAGGGTACAATGAGCAGTTCTTC
TRBV20-1,TRBD2,15,TRBJ2-7,many,CSARDLAGDTYEQYF,TGCAGTGCTAGAGACCTAGCGGGAGACACCTACGAGCAGTACTTC
TRBV6-2/TRBV6-3,.,19,TRBJ2-3,.,CASSRPLWAYSINTDTQYF,TGTGCCAGCAGTCGCCCTCTTTGGGCCTACAGTATTAACACAGATACGCAGTATTTT
TRBV5-1,.,15,TRBJ2-7,many,CASTPSPGDSYEQYF,TGCGCCAGCACCCCCTCCCCGGGCGACTCCTACGAGCAGTACTTC
TRBV15,TRBD2,17,TRBJ2-5,.,CATSTQPWTSGRETQYF,TGTGCCACCAGCACCCAACCTTGGACTAGCGGGAGGGAGACCCAGTACTTC
TRBV28,.,17,TRBJ1-5,many,CASSFSLSGMWNQPQHF,TGTGCCAGCAGTTTTTCTCTATCAGGGATGTGGAATCAGCCCCAGCATTTT
TRBV30,TRBD1,13,TRBJ1-1,few,CAWTRQGRTEAFF,TGTGCCTGGACCAGACAGGGCCGCACTGAAGCTTTCTTT
TRBV20-1,.,15,TRBJ2-2,many,CSAQKAGTSYGELFF,TGCAGTGCTCAAAAGGCGGGGACCTCCTACGGGGAGCTGTTTTTT
TRBV4-2,.,13,TRBJ2-3,.,CASTRGSTDTQYF,TGTGCCAGCACCCGGGGTAGCACAGATACGCAGTATTTT
TRBV6-1,TRBD1,17,TRBJ2-6,many,CASRIDRGPSGANVLTF,TGTGCCAGCAGGATTGACAGGGGCCCCTCTGGGGCCAACGTCCTGACTTTC
TRBV19,.,14,TRBJ1-5,many,CASAGRGASQPQHF,TGTGCCAGTGCAGGGAGAGGGGCGAGTCAGCCCCAGCATTTT